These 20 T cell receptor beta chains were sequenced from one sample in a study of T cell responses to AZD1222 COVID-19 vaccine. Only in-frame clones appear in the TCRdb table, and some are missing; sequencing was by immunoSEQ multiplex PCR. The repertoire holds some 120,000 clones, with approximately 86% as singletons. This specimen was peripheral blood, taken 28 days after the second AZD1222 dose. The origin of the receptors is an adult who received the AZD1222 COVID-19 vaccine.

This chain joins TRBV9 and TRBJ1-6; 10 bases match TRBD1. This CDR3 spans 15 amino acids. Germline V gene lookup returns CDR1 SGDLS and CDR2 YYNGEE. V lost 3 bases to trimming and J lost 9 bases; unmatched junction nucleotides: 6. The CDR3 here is CASSATGTGVSPLHF. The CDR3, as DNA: TGTGCCAGCAGCGCAACCGGGACAGGGGTTTCACCCCTCCACTTT.

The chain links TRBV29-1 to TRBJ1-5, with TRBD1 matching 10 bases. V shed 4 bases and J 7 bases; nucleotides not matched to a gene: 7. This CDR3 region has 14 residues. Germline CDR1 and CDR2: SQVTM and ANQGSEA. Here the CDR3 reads CSVGDRGSGQPQHF. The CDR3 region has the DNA TGCAGCGTTGGGGACAGGGGATCGGGACAGCCCCAGCATTTT.

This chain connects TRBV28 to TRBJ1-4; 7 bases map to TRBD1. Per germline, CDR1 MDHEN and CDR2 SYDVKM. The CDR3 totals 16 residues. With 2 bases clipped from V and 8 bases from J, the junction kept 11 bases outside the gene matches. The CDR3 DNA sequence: TGTGCCAGCAGTTTAGGAGGACAGGTCTTTAGGGAAAAACTGTTTTTT. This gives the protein CASSLGGQVFREKLFF. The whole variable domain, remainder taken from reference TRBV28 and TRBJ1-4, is DVKVTQSSRYLVKRTGEKVFLECVQDMDHENMFWYRQDPGLGLRLIYFSYDVKMKEKGDIPEGYSVSREKKERFSLILESASTNQTSMYLCASSLGGQVFREKLFFGSGTQLSVL.

Here the CDR3 reads CSVGWGGDEKLFF. Here the CDR3 DNA reads TGCAGCGTTGGATGGGGAGGGGATGAAAAACTGTTTTTT. This chain links TRBV29-1 with TRBJ1-4, with TRBD1 as a possible D gene (5 bases). The CDR3 is 13 residues long. V dropped 4 bases and J dropped 6 bases, with 12 bases sitting between them. Germline-derived CDR1 and CDR2 are SQVTM and ANQGSEA. The full variable domain, its missing parts supplied by reference TRBV29-1 and TRBJ1-4, is SAVISQKPSRDICQRGTSLTIQCQVDSQVTMMFWYRQQPGQSLTLIATANQGSEATYESGFVIDKFPISRPNLTFSTLTVSNMSPEDSSIYLCSVGWGGDEKLFFGSGTQLSVL.

The CDR3 bases are TGTGCCAGCGGGGGAACAGGGACGGGAAACACCATATATTTT. Protein product: CASGGTGTGNTIYF. The J gene is TRBJ1-3, the V gene TRBV6-5; perhaps TRBD1 as D (6 bases). From germline, CDR1 is MNHEY and CDR2 SVGAGI. Trimming pared 8 bases from V and 4 bases from J, leaving 15 bases between. The CDR3 consists of 14 residues.

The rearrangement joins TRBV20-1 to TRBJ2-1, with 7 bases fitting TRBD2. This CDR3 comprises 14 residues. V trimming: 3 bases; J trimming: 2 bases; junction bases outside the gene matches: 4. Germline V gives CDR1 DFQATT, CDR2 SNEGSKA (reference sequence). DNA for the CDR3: TGCAGTGCTAGTCCGAGCGGGACCTACAATGAGCAGTTCTTC. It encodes CSASPSGTYNEQFF.

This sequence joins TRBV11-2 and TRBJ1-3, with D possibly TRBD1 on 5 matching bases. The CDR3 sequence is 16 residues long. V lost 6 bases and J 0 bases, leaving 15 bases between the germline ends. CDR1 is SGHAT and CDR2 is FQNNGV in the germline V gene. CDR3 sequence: CASRARDGHSGNTIYF. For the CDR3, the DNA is TGTGCCAGCAGAGCTAGGGACGGACACTCTGGAAACACCATATATTTT.

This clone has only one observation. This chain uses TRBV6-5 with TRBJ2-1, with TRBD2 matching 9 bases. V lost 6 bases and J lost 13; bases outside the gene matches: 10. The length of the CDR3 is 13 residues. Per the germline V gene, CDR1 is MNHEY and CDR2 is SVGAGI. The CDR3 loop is CASSLQAGGQQFF. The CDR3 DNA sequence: TGTGCCAGCAGCTTACAAGCGGGGGGCCAACAGTTCTTC.

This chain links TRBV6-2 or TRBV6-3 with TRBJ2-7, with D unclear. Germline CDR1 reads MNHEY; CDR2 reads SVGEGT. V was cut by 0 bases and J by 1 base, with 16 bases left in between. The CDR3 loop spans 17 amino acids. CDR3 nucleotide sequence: TGTGCCAGCAGTTACTCGAGAGGTTCCGGCCTGTCCTACGAGCAGTACTTC. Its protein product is CASSYSRGSGLSYEQYF.

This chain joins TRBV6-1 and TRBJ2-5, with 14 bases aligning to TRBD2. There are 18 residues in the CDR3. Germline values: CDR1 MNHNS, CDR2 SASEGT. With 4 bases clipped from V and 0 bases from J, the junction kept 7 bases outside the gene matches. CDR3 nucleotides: TGTGCCAGCAGTGTCAGACTAGCGGGGGGGCCGTACCAAGAGACCCAGTACTTC. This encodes CASSVRLAGGPYQETQYF.

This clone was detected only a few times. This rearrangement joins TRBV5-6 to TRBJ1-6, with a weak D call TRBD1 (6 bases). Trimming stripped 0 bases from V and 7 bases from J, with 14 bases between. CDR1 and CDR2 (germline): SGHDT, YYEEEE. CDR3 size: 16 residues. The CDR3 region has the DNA TGTGCCAGCAGCTTGGGGGGGGCCTCCCAGAATTCACCCCTCCACTTT. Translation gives CASSLGGASQNSPLHF. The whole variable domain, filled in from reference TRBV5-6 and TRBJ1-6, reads DAGVTQSPTHLIKTRGQQVTLRCSPKSGHDTVSWYQQALGQGPQFIFQYYEEEERQRGNFPDRFSGHQFPNYSSELNVNALLLGDSALYLCASSLGGASQNSPLHFGNGTRLTVT.

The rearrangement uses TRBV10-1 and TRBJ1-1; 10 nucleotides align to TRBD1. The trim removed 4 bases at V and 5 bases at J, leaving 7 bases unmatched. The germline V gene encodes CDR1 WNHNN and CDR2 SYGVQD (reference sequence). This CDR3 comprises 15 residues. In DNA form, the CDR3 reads TGCGCCAGCAGTGGTTCCGGGACAGGGGAGACTGAAGCTTTCTTT. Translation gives CASSGSGTGETEAFF.

CDR3 protein: CASSVGTWGQETQYF. The DNA for the CDR3 is TGTGCCAGCAGCGTAGGGACGTGGGGACAAGAGACCCAGTACTTC. The V gene is TRBV9, the J gene TRBJ2-5; D gene ambiguous. The V gene lost 0 bases and the J gene lost 2 bases, with 11 bases spanning the gap. Germline V CDR1 and CDR2: SGDLS, YYNGEE. This CDR3 has 15 residues.

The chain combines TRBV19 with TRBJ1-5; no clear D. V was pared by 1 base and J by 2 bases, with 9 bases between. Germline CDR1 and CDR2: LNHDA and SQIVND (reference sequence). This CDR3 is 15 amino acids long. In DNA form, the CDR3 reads TGTGCCAGTAGTATAGCCGGGCAGGGCAATCAGCCCCAGCATTTT. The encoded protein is CASSIAGQGNQPQHF. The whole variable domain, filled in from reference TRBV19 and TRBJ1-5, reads DGGITQSPKYLFRKEGQNVTLSCEQNLNHDAMYWYRQDPGQGLRLIYYSQIVNDFQKGDIAEGYSVSREKKESFPLTVTSAQKNPTAFYLCASSIAGQGNQPQHFGDGTRLSIL.

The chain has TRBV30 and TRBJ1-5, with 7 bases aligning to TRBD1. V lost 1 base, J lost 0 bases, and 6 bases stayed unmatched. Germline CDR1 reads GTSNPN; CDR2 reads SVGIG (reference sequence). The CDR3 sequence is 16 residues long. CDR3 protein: CAWSAPGGFSNQPQHF. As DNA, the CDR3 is TGTGCCTGGAGTGCTCCAGGGGGTTTTAGCAATCAGCCCCAGCATTTT.

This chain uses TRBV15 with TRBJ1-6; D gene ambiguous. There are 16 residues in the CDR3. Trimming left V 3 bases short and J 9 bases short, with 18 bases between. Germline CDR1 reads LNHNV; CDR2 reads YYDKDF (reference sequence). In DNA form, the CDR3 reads TGTGCCACCAGCAGGGGAGCACAAATGATCGGTTCACCCCTCCACTTT. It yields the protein CATSRGAQMIGSPLHF.

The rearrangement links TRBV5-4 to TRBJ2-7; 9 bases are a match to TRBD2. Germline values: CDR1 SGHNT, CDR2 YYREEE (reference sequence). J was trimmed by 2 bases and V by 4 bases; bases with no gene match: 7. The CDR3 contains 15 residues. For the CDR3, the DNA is TGTGCCAGCAGCCGGTGGAGCGGGGGGACCTACGAGCAGTACTTC. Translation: CASSRWSGGTYEQYF.

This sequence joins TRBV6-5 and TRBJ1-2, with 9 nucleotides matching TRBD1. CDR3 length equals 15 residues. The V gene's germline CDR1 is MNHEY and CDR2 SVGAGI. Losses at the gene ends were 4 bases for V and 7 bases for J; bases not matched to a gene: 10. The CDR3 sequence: CASSSPGTGHGGYTF. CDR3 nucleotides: TGTGCCAGCAGTTCTCCCGGGACAGGGCACGGTGGCTACACCTTC.

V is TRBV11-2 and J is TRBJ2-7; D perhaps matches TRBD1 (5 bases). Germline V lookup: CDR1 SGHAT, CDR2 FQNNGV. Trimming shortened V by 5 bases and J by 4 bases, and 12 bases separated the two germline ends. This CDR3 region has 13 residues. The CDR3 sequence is CASSRGFLYEQYF. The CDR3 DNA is TGTGCCAGCAGCAGGGGTTTCTTATACGAGCAGTACTTC.

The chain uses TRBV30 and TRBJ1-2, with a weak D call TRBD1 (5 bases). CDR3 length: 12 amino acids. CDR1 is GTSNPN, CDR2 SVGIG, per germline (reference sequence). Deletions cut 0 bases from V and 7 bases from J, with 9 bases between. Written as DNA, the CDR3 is TGTGCCTGGAGTGTACGGGGACGTGGCTACACCTTC. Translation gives CAWSVRGRGYTF.